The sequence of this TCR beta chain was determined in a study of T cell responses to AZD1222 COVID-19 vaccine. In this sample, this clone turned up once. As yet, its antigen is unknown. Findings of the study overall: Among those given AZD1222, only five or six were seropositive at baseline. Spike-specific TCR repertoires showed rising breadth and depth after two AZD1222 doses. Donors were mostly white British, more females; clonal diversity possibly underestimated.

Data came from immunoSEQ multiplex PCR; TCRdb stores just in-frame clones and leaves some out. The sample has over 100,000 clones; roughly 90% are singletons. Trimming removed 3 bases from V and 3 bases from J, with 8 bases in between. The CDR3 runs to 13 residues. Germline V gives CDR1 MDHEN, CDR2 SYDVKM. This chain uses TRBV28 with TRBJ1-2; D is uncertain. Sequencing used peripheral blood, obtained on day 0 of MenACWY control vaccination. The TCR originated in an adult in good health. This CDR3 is CASSFGSYYGYTF. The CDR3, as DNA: TGTGCCAGCAGTTTCGGCTCCTACTATGGCTACACCTTC.